This TCR beta chain was sequenced in a study of T cells in Graves' hyperthyroidism and ophthalmopathy. Investigators excluded patients with uncontrolled infection, other autoimmune disease, pregnancy or lactation. Diagnostic decisions used clinical symptoms, serum thyroxine and TRAb, thyroid ultrasound and orbital computed tomography. Using RNA transcripts as the source, TCR beta CDR3 regions were amplified. Carried out on the TCR CDR3, a first-round RT-PCR used the HTBI primer set. Each CDR3 protein is one row after TCRdb ran MiXCR on the multiplex PCR reads. The sample has 350,000 or so distinct CDR3 sequences, around a sixth seen once. At least ten counts were recorded for this clonotype. This CDR3 is built from 15 residues. V lost 6 bases to trimming and J lost 3 bases; unmatched junction nucleotides: 5. Per the germline V gene, CDR1 is SNHLY and CDR2 is FYNNEI.

The clonotype comes from a woman aged 50 to 60 with Graves' hyperthyroidism. This rearrangement joins TRBV2 to TRBJ2-1; 10 nucleotides line up with TRBD2. The sample taken for sequencing was blood. The CDR3 spells CASRDRTSGYNEQFF. In nucleotides, the CDR3 is TGTGCCAGCAGGGACAGGACTAGCGGCTACAATGAGCAGTTCTTC.